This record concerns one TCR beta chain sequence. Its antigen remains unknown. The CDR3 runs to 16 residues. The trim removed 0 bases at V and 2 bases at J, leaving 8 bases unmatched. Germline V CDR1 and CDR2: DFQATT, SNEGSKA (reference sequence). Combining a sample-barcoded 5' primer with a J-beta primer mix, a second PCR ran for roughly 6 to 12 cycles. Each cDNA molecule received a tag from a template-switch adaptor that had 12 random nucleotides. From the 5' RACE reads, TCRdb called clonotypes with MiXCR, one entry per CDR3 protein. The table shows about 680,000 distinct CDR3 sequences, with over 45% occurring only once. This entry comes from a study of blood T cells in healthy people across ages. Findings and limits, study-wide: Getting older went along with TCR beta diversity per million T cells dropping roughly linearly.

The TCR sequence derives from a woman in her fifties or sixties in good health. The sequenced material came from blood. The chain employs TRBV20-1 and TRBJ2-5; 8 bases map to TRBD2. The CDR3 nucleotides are TGCAGTGCTAGAGATCATAGGGCTAGCGGGCAAGAGACCCAGTACTTC. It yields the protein CSARDHRASGQETQYF.